Each of the 25 T cell receptor beta chains below was sequenced from the same sample in a study of cytomegalovirus exposure and HLA in healthy donors. Repertoires were generated with immunoSEQ multiplex PCR, while TCRdb's copy carries only in-frame clones and drops some. Counted here are over 45,000 clones, approximately 94% occurring once; the ten biggest clones make up 1.1%. The sample consisted of PBMCs. The receptors come from a man in his late teens or twenties in good health and CMV-seronegative.

The chain combines TRBV4-1 with TRBJ2-3; D possibly corresponds to TRBD2 (5 bases). The CDR3 runs 18 residues. Germline loops: CDR1 MGHRA, CDR2 YSYEKL. V lost 4 bases to trimming and J lost 0 bases, with 20 bases between them. CDR3 protein: CASSPRGADGWSTDTQYF. The CDR3 DNA reads as TGCGCCAGCAGCCCCCGGGGAGCGGACGGATGGAGCACAGATACGCAGTATTTT.

The chain has TRBV29-1 and TRBJ2-3, with a possible D match to TRBD2 (6 bases). CDR1 and CDR2 from the germline V gene are SQVTM and ANQGSEA. The CDR3 length is 15 residues. The V and J ends lost 6 bases and 1 base respectively, with 17 bases between them. CDR3 region: CSVTKGGSGTDTQYF. CDR3 nucleotides: TGCAGCGTAACAAAGGGAGGTAGTGGCACAGATACGCAGTATTTT.

This clone has just one count. The genes are TRBV2 and TRBJ2-3; unclear D gene. Germline values: CDR1 SNHLY, CDR2 FYNNEI. The CDR3 sequence is 14 residues long. Trimming took 3 bases from V and 2 from J, leaving 9 bases between them. The CDR3 DNA reads TGTGCCAGCAGTGAGGGCCCCTACACAGATACGCAGTATTTT. This translates into CASSEGPYTDTQYF.

The rearrangement uses TRBV10-1 and TRBJ1-5; weak D call: TRBD1 (6 bases). V gave up 8 bases and J gave up 6 bases, with 26 bases separating them. Germline CDR1 WNHNN, CDR2 SYGVQD (reference sequence). This CDR3 contains 17 residues. CDR3 sequence: CASFNAAARGSAQPQHF. The DNA of the CDR3 is TGCGCCAGCTTCAACGCGGCGGCCAGGGGCTCCGCTCAGCCCCAGCATTTT.

The chain is built from TRBV18 and TRBJ2-1, with D perhaps TRBD2 (6 bases). CDR3 length: 17 residues. Germline V gene sequence: CDR1 KGHSH, CDR2 LQKENI. V dropped 8 bases and J dropped 0 bases, with 20 bases sitting between them. The CDR3 bases are TGTGCCAGCCGCGGGACCGGGGTTCTTATCTCCTACAATGAGCAGTTCTTC. It translates to CASRGTGVLISYNEQFF.

The rearrangement uses TRBV5-6 and TRBJ2-1, with 10 bases that match TRBD2. Germline V gives CDR1 SGHDT, CDR2 YYEEEE. The CDR3 spans 14 residues. The V segment lost 9 bases and the J segment 8 bases; nucleotides outside the gene matches: 11. The CDR3: CAMGYSGRLYEQFF. The CDR3 DNA sequence: TGTGCCATGGGCTATAGCGGGAGGCTCTATGAGCAGTTCTTC. The whole variable domain, filled in from reference TRBV5-6 and TRBJ2-1, reads DAGVTQSPTHLIKTRGQQVTLRCSPKSGHDTVSWYQQALGQGPQFIFQYYEEEERQRGNFPDRFSGHQFPNYSSELNVNALLLGDSALYLCAMGYSGRLYEQFFGPGTRLTVL.

This rearrangement joins TRBV28 to TRBJ2-7, with D tentatively TRBD1 (6 bases). There are 15 residues in the CDR3. The germline V gene has CDR1 MDHEN and CDR2 SYDVKM. The ends were cut back, 9 bases at V and 5 bases at J, with 23 bases in the middle. Written as DNA, the CDR3 is TGTGCCAGTCGTGGACAGCCCTCTAGGATGGACGAGCAGTACTTC. It codes for CASRGQPSRMDEQYF.

The rearrangement joins TRBV5-4 to TRBJ2-7; 13 bases are a match to TRBD2. The CDR3 is made up of 15 amino acids. In germline, CDR1 is SGHNT, CDR2 YYREEE (reference sequence). V was pared by 4 bases and J by 6 bases, with 7 bases of the junction left unmatched. CDR3 residues: CASSPGLAGDREQYF. CDR3 DNA: TGTGCCAGCAGCCCTGGACTAGCGGGAGACCGCGAGCAGTACTTC.

The chain couples TRBV6-1 to TRBJ2-1; 8 positions agree with TRBD2. The germline CDR1 and CDR2 sequences are MNHNS and SASEGT. The CDR3 length is 14 residues. V shed 4 bases, J shed 7 bases, and the junction held 6 bases outside the gene matches. As DNA, the CDR3 is TGTGCCAGCAGTGCGGCGGGAGGAGGGAATGAGCAGTTCTTC. Protein product: CASSAAGGGNEQFF.

The chain combines TRBV7-9 with TRBJ2-1; 13 nucleotides line up with TRBD2. V lost 4 bases, J lost 7 bases, and 10 bases stayed unmatched. This CDR3 has 17 amino acids. Germline values: CDR1 SEHNR, CDR2 FQNEAQ (reference sequence). The CDR3 spells CASSSGGLAGEYNEQFF. The CDR3 DNA sequence: TGTGCCAGCAGCTCCGGAGGACTAGCGGGAGAGTATAATGAGCAGTTCTTC.

CDR3 residues: CASSRTGVGTDTQYF. DNA for the CDR3: TGTGCCAGCAGCCGGACAGGGGTTGGCACAGATACGCAGTATTTT. The chain couples TRBV5-4 to TRBJ2-3; TRBD1 matches at 9 bases. This CDR3 region has 15 residues. The ends lost 4 bases at V and 1 base at J; junction bases unmatched: 4. Germline V gene sequence: CDR1 SGHNT, CDR2 YYREEE (reference sequence).

This rearrangement joins TRBV2 to TRBJ2-2; D may be TRBD1 (6 bases). Between the trimmed V and J ends, which lost 7 bases and 6 bases, there was a span of 15 bases. Per the germline V gene, CDR1 is SNHLY and CDR2 is FYNNEI. CDR3 length: 14 residues. CDR3 bases: TGTGCCAGCACAGGGGACGGGGAACCCGGGGAGCTGTTTTTT. As protein: CASTGDGEPGELFF. Using reference TRBV2 and TRBJ2-2 for the parts outside the CDR3, the full variable domain is EPEVTQTPSHQVTQMGQEVILRCVPISNHLYFYWYRQILGQKVEFLVSFYNNEISEKSEIFDDQFSVERPDGSNFTLKIRSTKLEDSAMYFCASTGDGEPGELFFGEGSRLTVL.

The V gene is TRBV20-1, the J gene TRBJ2-7, with TRBD2 identical over 8 bases. This CDR3 has 11 residues. Germline CDR1 is DFQATT and CDR2 is SNEGSKA (reference sequence). The trim removed 5 bases at V and 7 bases at J, leaving 4 bases unmatched. The CDR3: CSASTSAEQYF. The CDR3 DNA is TGCAGTGCTTCGACTAGCGCAGAGCAGTACTTC.

The chain couples TRBV4-1 to TRBJ2-5, with 10 bases matching TRBD2. The CDR3 has 18 residues. Losses at the gene ends were 4 bases for V and 5 bases for J; bases not matched to a gene: 16. Germline V CDR1 and CDR2: MGHRA, YSYEKL. The CDR3 region has the DNA TGCGCCAGCAGCCGCACGTTTCCTGCTAGCGGGAGCGGGGAGACCCAGTACTTC. It yields the protein CASSRTFPASGSGETQYF.

V usage is TRBV6-6 and J usage is TRBJ2-2; D remains ambiguous. The CDR3 runs to 14 residues. The V gene lost 2 bases and the J gene lost 6 bases, with 10 bases spanning the gap. Germline V gene data show CDR1 as MNHNY and CDR2 as SVGAGI (reference sequence). CDR3 in DNA: TGTGCCAGCAGTTACGTAGAGTTGTCCGGGGAGCTGTTTTTT. Its protein is CASSYVELSGELFF.

The J gene is TRBJ2-1, the V gene TRBV29-1; tentatively, D is TRBD1 (6 bases). Germline V lookup: CDR1 SQVTM, CDR2 ANQGSEA. The CDR3 sequence is 12 residues long. V gave up 4 bases and J gave up 8 bases, with 12 bases separating them. DNA for the CDR3: TGCAGCGTTGCAGGGGTATGGGATGAGCAGTTCTTC. It encodes CSVAGVWDEQFF.

V and J are TRBV7-9 and TRBJ2-3; tentatively, D is TRBD1 (5 bases). The V gene lost 3 bases and the J gene lost 2 bases, with 12 bases spanning the gap. Germline CDR1 reads SEHNR; CDR2 reads FQNEAQ (reference sequence). The CDR3 covers 15 residues. DNA for the CDR3: TGTGCCAGCAGCTTCTTACAGGTTACCACAGATACGCAGTATTTT. It translates to CASSFLQVTTDTQYF.

The chain has TRBV4-2 and TRBJ2-1; 13 bases match TRBD2. After removal of 1 base from V and 7 bases from J, the junction contained 4 bases not matched to a gene. The CDR3 length is 16 residues. Looked up from germline, CDR1 is LGHNA and CDR2 is YNFKEQ. The CDR3 loop is CASSQAGTSGTNEQFF. The CDR3 nucleotides are TGTGCCAGCAGCCAAGCCGGGACTAGCGGGACTAATGAGCAGTTCTTC.

V and J are TRBV18 and TRBJ2-4; TRBD1 agrees at 8 bases. V shed 3 bases, J shed 3 bases, and the junction held 7 bases outside the gene matches. Germline lookup yields CDR1 KGHSH and CDR2 LQKENI. This CDR3 is built from 16 residues. In DNA form, the CDR3 reads TGTGCCAGCTCACCCCCGACAGGGGTTGTCAAAAACATTCAGTACTTC. Translating gives CASSPPTGVVKNIQYF.

V and J are TRBV27 and TRBJ2-5; 9 nucleotides align to TRBD2. CDR3 length: 15 amino acids. Per the germline V gene, CDR1 is MNHEY and CDR2 is SMNVEV (reference sequence). V lost 2 bases, J lost 7 bases, and 8 bases stayed unmatched. The CDR3 sequence: CASSLVTREGGTQYF. The CDR3 DNA reads as TGTGCCAGCAGTTTAGTCACGCGGGAGGGTGGGACCCAGTACTTC.

As for this clone: Sequence at one end of the junction differs from germline and may be a read error. V gene TRBV7-7 combines with J gene TRBJ2-2; 8 bases agree with TRBD1. The CDR3 covers 16 residues. From germline, CDR1 is SSHAT and CDR2 FNYEAQ (reference sequence). This chain's CDR3 is CASSSPGQDRGGELFF. DNA for the CDR3: TGTGCTAGCAGCTCGCCGGGACAGGATAGAGGCGGGGAGCTGTTTTTT.

V gene TRBV25-1 combines with J gene TRBJ2-2, with a tentative D call TRBD2 (7 bases). Looked up from germline, CDR1 is MGHDK and CDR2 is SYGVNS. With 4 bases removed from V and 1 base from J, the gap between germline ends came to 10 bases. The CDR3 extends over 15 amino acids. The CDR3 DNA follows: TGTGCCAGCAGTGGGGAGGGGGGGAACACCGGGGAGCTGTTTTTT. It is translated as CASSGEGGNTGELFF.

The V and J genes are TRBV11-2 and TRBJ2-1; tentative D call: TRBD2 (6 bases). Germline-derived CDR1 and CDR2 are SGHAT and FQNNGV. This CDR3 spans 15 amino acids. Trimming stripped 3 bases from V and 4 bases from J, with 13 bases between. CDR3 nucleotides: TGTGCCAGCAGCTTCCGGGACTTCCCTTACAATGAGCAGTTCTTC. Its protein is CASSFRDFPYNEQFF.

The gene calls are TRBV29-1 and TRBJ2-7; a weak D match, TRBD2 (6 bases). V was clipped by 2 bases and J by 7 bases, with 21 bases between them. Germline loops: CDR1 SQVTM, CDR2 ANQGSEA. This CDR3 comprises 15 residues. The CDR3 protein is CSVETGGGATGEQYF. The CDR3 nucleotides read TGCAGCGTTGAAACGGGCGGAGGGGCTACTGGGGAGCAGTACTTC.

The rearrangement uses TRBV7-2 and TRBJ1-1; 8 bases agree with TRBD1. CDR3 length: 16 amino acids. V was pared by 1 base and J by 7 bases, with 11 bases of the junction left unmatched. Germline V gene data show CDR1 as SGHTA and CDR2 as FQGNSA. This CDR3 is CASSLDAGGAQFEAFF. The CDR3 DNA reads TGTGCCAGCAGCTTAGACGCAGGGGGCGCCCAGTTTGAAGCTTTCTTT. Variable domain in full (rest from reference TRBV7-2 and TRBJ1-1): GAGVSQSPSNKVTEKGKDVELRCDPISGHTALYWYRQSLGQGLEFLIYFQGNSAPDKSGLPSDRFSAERTGGSVSTLTIQRTQQEDSAVYLCASSLDAGGAQFEAFFGQGTRLTVV.